The following is a TCR beta chain sequence with its context. The CDR3 is 16 residues long. CDR1 and CDR2 from the germline V gene are SGHVS and FQNEAQ. Trimming cost V 2 bases and J 1 base, with 14 bases left between them. This entry comes from a study of cytomegalovirus exposure and HLA in healthy donors. This PCR relied on a set of 60 Vbeta primers and 13 Jbeta primers. The table came from immunoSEQ multiplex PCR; TCRdb's copy has only in-frame clones and leaves some out. The repertoire holds some 110,000 clones, around 84% seen once, with roughly a fifth in the top ten. The TCR comes from a man aged 25-45 years in good health and CMV-seropositive. The material sequenced was PBMCs. The chain couples TRBV7-8 to TRBJ1-1; D remains unclear. In nucleotides, the CDR3 is TGTGCCAGCAGCTTATTAGCCGGTCTCAGGAACACTGAAGCTTTCTTT. As protein: CASSLLAGLRNTEAFF.